These 17 T cell receptor beta chains were all obtained from the same sample, sequenced in a study of blood T cells in healthy people across ages. Using a J-beta primer mix together with a sample-barcoded 5' primer, a second PCR was run for roughly 7 to 11 cycles. TCRdb independently ran MiXCR on the 5' RACE reads; one entry per CDR3 protein. The sample shows around 790,000 distinct CDR3 sequences, roughly 44% of them seen only once. The sequenced sample consisted of blood. The receptors shown here come from a man aged 55-75 years in good health.

J is TRBJ2-4 and V is TRBV10-3; 11 bases match TRBD2. The J call may be faulty, since TRBJ2-7 better matches the DNA end. This CDR3 has 15 residues. Per germline, CDR1 ENHRY and CDR2 SYGVKD. CDR3 region: CAISERLAGGYEQYF. In nucleotides, the CDR3 is TGTGCCATCAGTGAGAGGCTAGCGGGGGGTTACGAGCAGTACTTC.

The chain carries TRBV30 and TRBJ2-5; D remains unclear. The germline V gene has CDR1 GTSNPN and CDR2 SVGIG (reference sequence). V was clipped by 3 bases and J by 3 bases, with 11 bases between them. The CDR3 spans 13 residues. CDR3 DNA: TGTGCCTGGAGCTGGGCCAGGAAAGAGACCCAGTACTTC. Translating it yields CAWSWARKETQYF.

This clonotype occurred once. This chain links TRBV20-1 with TRBJ2-7, with D perhaps given as TRBD1 or TRBD2 (6 bases each). The DNA matches TRBJ2-5 better at its end, which makes the J call doubtful. Germline lookup yields CDR1 DFQATT and CDR2 SNEGSKA (reference sequence). The CDR3 length is 14 residues. CDR3 residues: CSAKTRRGEETQYF. As DNA, the CDR3 is TGCAGTGCGAAAACCCGGAGGGGGGAGGAGACCCAGTACTTC.

The rearrangement joins TRBV12-3 or TRBV12-4 to TRBJ2-6; D not certain. V was pared by 4 bases and J by 0 bases, with 19 bases between. CDR3 size: 19 residues. CDR3 region: CASSWSIAVLSSGANVLTF. The CDR3 DNA sequence: TGTGCCAGCAGTTGGTCAATTGCAGTTCTTAGCTCTGGGGCCAACGTCCTGACTTTC.

The V and J genes are TRBV6-5 and TRBJ2-7; either TRBD1 or TRBD2 may fit D (6 bases each). The V end lost 4 bases, the J end lost 1 base, and 14 bases lay between the germline ends. This CDR3 comprises 15 residues. Germline V gene data show CDR1 as MNHEY and CDR2 as SVGAGI. Here the CDR3 DNA reads TGTGCCAGCAGTTCAGTGGGGGGCGGATCCTACGAGCAGTACTTC. As protein: CASSSVGGGSYEQYF.

The genes are TRBV4-1 and TRBJ1-1; D is unresolved. Germline V gene sequence: CDR1 MGHRA, CDR2 YSYEKL. The CDR3 length is 14 residues. Trimming shortened V by 3 bases and J by 0 bases, and 8 bases separated the two germline ends. CDR3 DNA: TGCGCCAGCAGCCACCCGACATTGAACACTGAAGCTTTCTTT. Translating gives CASSHPTLNTEAFF.

This chain uses TRBV2 with TRBJ2-3; 7 nucleotides line up with TRBD2. V dropped 6 bases and J dropped 3; count of bases not matched to a gene: 6. Germline assignment: CDR1 SNHLY and CDR2 FYNNEI. The CDR3 runs 14 residues. The DNA of the CDR3 is TGTGCCAGCAGCCGAGAGCGGGGAACAGATACGCAGTATTTT. Translating gives CASSRERGTDTQYF.

The chain uses TRBV9 and TRBJ2-1; 8 nucleotides line up with TRBD2. Germline assignment: CDR1 SGDLS and CDR2 YYNGEE. The J segment lost 7 bases and the V segment lost 1 base, leaving 7 bases of the junction unmatched. The CDR3 runs to 15 residues. CDR3 sequence: CASSVKSGGINEQFF. The CDR3 DNA reads TGTGCCAGCAGCGTAAAAAGCGGGGGAATTAATGAGCAGTTCTTC.

The gene calls are TRBV20-1 and TRBJ2-1; 7 positions agree with TRBD1. CDR1 is DFQATT and CDR2 is SNEGSKA in the germline V gene (reference sequence). J gave up 10 bases and V 0 bases, and 15 bases lay outside the gene matches. The CDR3 loop spans 16 amino acids. Written as DNA, the CDR3 is TGCAGTGCTAGAGACCCTTTGGCAGGGGGTGATTACGAGCAGTTCTTC. This sequence encodes CSARDPLAGGDYEQFF.

This chain uses TRBV2 with TRBJ2-4, with TRBD1 matching 9 bases. In germline, CDR1 is SNHLY, CDR2 FYNNEI. There are 16 residues in the CDR3. The trim removed 6 bases at V and 1 base at J, leaving 7 bases unmatched. CDR3 amino acids: CASREDRGSAKNIQYF. The CDR3 nucleotides are TGTGCCAGCAGGGAGGACAGGGGATCGGCCAAAAACATTCAGTACTTC.

This clonotype appeared many times. CDR3 nucleotide sequence: TGCGCCAGCGCCGGGGGTTGGACAGAGGATGAGACCCAGTACTTC. Protein: CASAGGWTEDETQYF. The chain has TRBV4-3 and TRBJ2-5; possibly TRBD1 or TRBD2 for D (6 bases each). The length of the CDR3 is 15 residues. Trimming removed 8 bases at V and 5 bases at J, with 21 bases between. CDR1 is LGHNA and CDR2 is YSLEER in the germline V gene.

The V call is TRBV7-2, the J call TRBJ1-5, with D possibly TRBD1 on 6 matching bases. Per the germline V gene, CDR1 is SGHTA and CDR2 is FQGNSA. The CDR3 is 14 amino acids. The ends were cut back, 4 bases at V and 3 bases at J, with 10 bases in the middle. The CDR3 region has the DNA TGTGCCAGCAGCTCCGGGACACCCAATCAGCCCCAGCATTTT. It translates to CASSSGTPNQPQHF.

The J gene is TRBJ2-3, the V gene TRBV6-2 or TRBV6-3; TRBD2 is a possible D gene (6 bases). The germline V and J ends were trimmed by 6 bases and 0 bases, with 13 bases remaining between them. The germline gives CDR1 MNHEY, CDR2 SVGEGT. The length of the CDR3 is 15 residues. CDR3 loop: CASRTREYSTDTQYF. DNA of the CDR3: TGTGCCAGCAGGACCCGGGAGTACAGCACAGATACGCAGTATTTT.

This clonotype appeared many times. The chain recombines TRBV3-1 with TRBJ2-5; D gene unclear. Germline V gives CDR1 LGHDT, CDR2 YNNKEL (reference sequence). This CDR3 region has 13 residues. V lost 6 bases, J lost 3 bases, and 11 bases lay in between. The CDR3 nucleotides read TGTGCCAGCAGTCGACGGGCGGAAGAGACCCAGTACTTC. Its translation: CASSRRAEETQYF.

The chain uses TRBV28 and TRBJ2-7; possibly TRBD1 for D (7 bases). The V end was cut by 5 bases, the J end by 2 bases, with 16 bases between. Germline CDR1 is MDHEN and CDR2 is SYDVKM. The CDR3 extends over 15 amino acids. The CDR3 DNA reads TGTGCCAGCAGTCAGGCCGACAGGGAGGCCTACGAGCAGTACTTC. Its protein product is CASSQADREAYEQYF. The full variable domain, in which reference TRBV28 and TRBJ2-7 provide the parts outside the CDR3, is DVKVTQSSRYLVKRTGEKVFLECVQDMDHENMFWYRQDPGLGLRLIYFSYDVKMKEKGDIPEGYSVSREKKERFSLILESASTNQTSMYLCASSQADREAYEQYFGPGTRLTVT.

This chain links TRBV5-1 with TRBJ2-7, with D perhaps TRBD2 (7 bases). CDR1 is SGHRS and CDR2 is YFSETQ in the germline V gene. The CDR3 consists of 16 residues. V was pared by 4 bases and J by 2 bases, with 19 bases between. The CDR3, as DNA: TGCGCCAGCAGCCCCGGGGAGGGGGTCCCTACCTACGAGCAGTACTTC. This translates into CASSPGEGVPTYEQYF.

This chain uses TRBV6-2 or TRBV6-3 with TRBJ1-2; TRBD1 matches at 10 bases. The CDR3 consists of 17 residues. Germline CDR1 MNHEY, CDR2 SVGEGT. The trim removed 7 bases at V and 5 bases at J, leaving 16 bases unmatched. The CDR3 is CASIPALGQGTIYGYTF. In nucleotides, the CDR3 is TGTGCCAGCATCCCTGCGTTGGGACAGGGGACGATTTATGGCTACACCTTC.